This T cell receptor beta chain was found in a study of beta chain features in type 1 diabetes. The study's findings and limits: Healthy donors had naive, central memory and Treg TCRB repertoires that appeared less similar than those seen among patients. TCRB CDR3s from Type 1 diabetes patients were moderately but significantly shorter in all four CD4+ subsets.

CD4+ cells of the naive, central memory, regulatory and stem cell-like memory types were sorted via CD45RO/CCR7/CD25/CD127/CD95/CD27. Per germline, CDR1 MDHEN and CDR2 SYDVKM. Trimming removed 10 bases at V and 4 bases at J, with 14 bases between. The CDR3 is 13 amino acids. Worth noting for this clone: The antigen remains unidentified.

What was sequenced were expressed TCRB transcripts, since all of the isolated RNA had been reverse transcribed. Libraries were prepared by immunoSEQ multiplex PCR; TCRdb keeps only in-frame clonotypes and omits some of them. Seen here are roughly 730,000 clones, over 10% observed once, and the top ten hold less than 0.025%. The sequence was collected from a man aged 18 to 30 with type 1 diabetes. The sample was naive CD4+ T cells from blood. The chain links TRBV28 to TRBJ2-1; D is possibly TRBD1 (6 bases). The CDR3 sequence is CANSAGAYNEQFF. For the CDR3, the DNA is TGTGCCAACTCCGCAGGGGCGTACAATGAGCAGTTCTTC.